This T cell receptor (beta chain) is from a study of CD8+ T cells in alopecia areata. Extracted RNA was reverse transcribed, and the resulting cDNA served as sequencing template. Assay: immunoSEQ multiplex PCR; the TCRdb copy retains only in-frame clones and omits some. The table has some 160,000 clones, around two thirds seen once. The germline CDR1 and CDR2 sequences are MGHRA and YSYEKL. The CDR3 contains 16 residues. V lost 3 bases and J lost 0, with 15 bases in between. The material sequenced was CD8+ T cells sorted from blood. This TCR was recovered from a human donor in good health. This chain connects TRBV4-1 to TRBJ2-7; D is possibly TRBD1 (6 bases). The CDR3 DNA reads as TGCGCCAGCAGCCAGAGACAGGAGAGGAGCTCCTACGAGCAGTACTTC. Protein sequence: CASSQRQERSSYEQYF.